This T cell receptor (beta chain) originates from a study of control samples from healthy donors and cancer patients. Method: immunoSEQ multiplex PCR; TCRdb's copy keeps in-frame clones and lacks some. The sample lists 170,000 or so clones, almost 90% occurring once. Only a few counts were recorded for this clone. This receptor was identified in a woman between 45 and 65 years old in good health. The sample was blood.

The CDR3 DNA is TGTGCCAGCAGCGTAGCTGACGGATACGAGCAGCATTTT. This gives the protein CASSVADGYEQHF. V gene TRBV9 combines with J gene TRBJ1-5; D is unclear. The CDR3 covers 13 residues. V was cut by 0 bases and J by 13 bases, with 14 bases left in between. Per the germline V gene, CDR1 is SGDLS and CDR2 is YYNGEE.